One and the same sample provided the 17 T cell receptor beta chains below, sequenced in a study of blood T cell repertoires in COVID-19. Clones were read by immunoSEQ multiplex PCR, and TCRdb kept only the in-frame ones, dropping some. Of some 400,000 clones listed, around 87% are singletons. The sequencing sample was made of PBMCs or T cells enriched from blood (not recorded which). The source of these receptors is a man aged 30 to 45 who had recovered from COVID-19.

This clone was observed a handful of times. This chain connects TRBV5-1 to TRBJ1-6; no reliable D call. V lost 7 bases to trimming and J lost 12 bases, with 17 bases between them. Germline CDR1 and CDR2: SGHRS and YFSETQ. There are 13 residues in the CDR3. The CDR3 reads CASSPQTEGPLHF. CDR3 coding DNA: TGCGCCAGCTCTCCCCAGACGGAGGGACCCCTCCACTTT.

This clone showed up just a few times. The DNA for the CDR3 is TGTGCCAGCAGCGCGACAGGGGAGGCAAATTATGGCTACACCTTC. The encoded protein is CASSATGEANYGYTF. The chain couples TRBV9 to TRBJ1-2; 8 bases fit TRBD1. CDR1 is SGDLS, CDR2 YYNGEE, per germline. Trimming at V came to 3 bases and at J to 5 bases, leaving 9 bases not matched to a gene. CDR3 length equals 15 residues.

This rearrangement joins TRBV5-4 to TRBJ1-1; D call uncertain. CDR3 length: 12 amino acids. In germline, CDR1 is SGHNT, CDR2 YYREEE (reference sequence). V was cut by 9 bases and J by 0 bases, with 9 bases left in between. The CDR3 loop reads CATGFMNTEAFF. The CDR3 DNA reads TGTGCCACAGGATTTATGAACACTGAAGCTTTCTTT.

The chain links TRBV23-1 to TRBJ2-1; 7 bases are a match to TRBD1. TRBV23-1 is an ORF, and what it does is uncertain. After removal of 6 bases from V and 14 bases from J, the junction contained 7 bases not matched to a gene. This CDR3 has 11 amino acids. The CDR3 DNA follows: TGCGCCAGCAGCCTCCTACAGGGGAAGTTCTTC. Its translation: CASSLLQGKFF.

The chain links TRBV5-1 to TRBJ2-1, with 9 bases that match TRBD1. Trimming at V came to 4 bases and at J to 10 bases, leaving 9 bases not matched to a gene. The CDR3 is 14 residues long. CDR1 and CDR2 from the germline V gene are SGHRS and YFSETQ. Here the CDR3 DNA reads TGCGCCAGCAGCATAGGACAGGGGAAGGAGGAGCAGTTCTTC. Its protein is CASSIGQGKEEQFF. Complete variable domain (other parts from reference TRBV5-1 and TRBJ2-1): KAGVTQTPRYLIKTRGQQVTLSCSPISGHRSVSWYQQTPGQGLQFLFEYFSETQRNKGNFPGRFSGRQFSNSRSEMNVSTLELGDSALYLCASSIGQGKEEQFFGPGTRLTVL.

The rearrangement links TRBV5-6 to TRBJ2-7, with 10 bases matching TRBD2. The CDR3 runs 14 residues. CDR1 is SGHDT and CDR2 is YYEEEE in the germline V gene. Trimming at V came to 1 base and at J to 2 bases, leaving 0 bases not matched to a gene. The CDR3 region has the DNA TGTGCCAGCAGCTTGACTAGCGGGACCTACGAGCAGTACTTC. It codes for CASSLTSGTYEQYF.

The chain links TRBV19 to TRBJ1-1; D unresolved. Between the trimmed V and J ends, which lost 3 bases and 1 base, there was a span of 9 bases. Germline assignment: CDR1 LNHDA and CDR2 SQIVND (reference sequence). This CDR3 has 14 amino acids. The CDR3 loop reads CASSMVRGNTEAFF. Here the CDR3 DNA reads TGTGCCAGTAGTATGGTTCGGGGGAACACTGAAGCTTTCTTT.

CDR3 nucleotides: TGTGCCATCAAGTCCCAGGGTCTCATCGGACAGGTAGGCACTGAAGCTTTCTTT. The encoded protein is CAIKSQGLIGQVGTEAFF. This rearrangement joins TRBV10-3 to TRBJ1-1; 7 nucleotides line up with TRBD1. CDR3 length: 18 amino acids. CDR1 ENHRY and CDR2 SYGVKD come from the germline V gene. The ends lost 7 bases at V and 4 bases at J; junction bases unmatched: 21.

The CDR3 DNA reads as TGTGCCACCCGAGGGTTTGGCGACACTGAAGCTTTCTTT. Its translation: CATRGFGDTEAFF. The rearrangement links TRBV7-2 to TRBJ1-1, with D unclear. The V end lost 10 bases, the J end lost 3 bases, and 15 bases lay between the germline ends. CDR1 and CDR2 from the germline V gene are SGHTA and FQGNSA. The CDR3 has 13 residues.

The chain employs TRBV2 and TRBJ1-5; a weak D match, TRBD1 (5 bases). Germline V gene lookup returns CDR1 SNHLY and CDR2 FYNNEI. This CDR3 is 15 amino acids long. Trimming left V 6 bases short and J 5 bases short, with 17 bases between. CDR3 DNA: TGTGCCAGCAGGAAGGGGAACAGTGCGTATCAGCCCCAGCATTTT. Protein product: CASRKGNSAYQPQHF.

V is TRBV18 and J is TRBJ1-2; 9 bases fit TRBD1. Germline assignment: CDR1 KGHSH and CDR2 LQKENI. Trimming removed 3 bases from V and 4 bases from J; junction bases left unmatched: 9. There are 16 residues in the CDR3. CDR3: CASSPVGTGTSYGYTF. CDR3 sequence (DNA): TGTGCCAGCTCACCGGTAGGGACAGGGACTTCCTATGGCTACACCTTC.

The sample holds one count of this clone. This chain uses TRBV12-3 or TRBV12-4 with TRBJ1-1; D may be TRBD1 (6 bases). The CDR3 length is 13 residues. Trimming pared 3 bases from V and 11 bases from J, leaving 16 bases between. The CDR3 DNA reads TGTGCCAGCAGTTTCCGGGACATATCTAAGGCTTTCTTT. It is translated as CASSFRDISKAFF.

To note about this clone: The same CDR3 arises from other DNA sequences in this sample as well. The CDR3 bases are TGTGCCAGCAGCTTAGGCGTGAACCAGCCCCAGCATTTT. Translating gives CASSLGVNQPQHF. The J gene is TRBJ1-5, the V gene TRBV7-9; the D is unclear. The germline V gene has CDR1 SEHNR and CDR2 FQNEAQ (reference sequence). V was pared by 1 base and J by 7 bases, with 8 bases between. This CDR3 has 13 residues.

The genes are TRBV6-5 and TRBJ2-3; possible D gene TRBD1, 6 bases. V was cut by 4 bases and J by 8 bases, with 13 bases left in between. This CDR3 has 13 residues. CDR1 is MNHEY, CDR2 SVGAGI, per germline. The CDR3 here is CASSSQGQGTQYF. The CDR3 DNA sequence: TGTGCCAGCAGTTCCCAGGGGCAGGGTACGCAGTATTTT.

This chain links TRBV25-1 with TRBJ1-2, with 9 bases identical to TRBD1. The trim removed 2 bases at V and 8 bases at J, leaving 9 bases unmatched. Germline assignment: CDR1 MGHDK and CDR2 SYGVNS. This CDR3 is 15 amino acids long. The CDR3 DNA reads TGTGCCAGCAGTGAAACCGGGACAGGGATGAAAGGCTACACCTTC. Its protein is CASSETGTGMKGYTF.

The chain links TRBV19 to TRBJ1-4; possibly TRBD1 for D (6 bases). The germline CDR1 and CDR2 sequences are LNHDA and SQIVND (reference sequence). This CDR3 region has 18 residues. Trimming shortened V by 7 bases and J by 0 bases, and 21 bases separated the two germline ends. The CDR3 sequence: CASMMGSGTLTTNEKLFF. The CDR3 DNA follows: TGTGCCAGTATGATGGGATCCGGGACACTCACAACTAATGAAAAACTGTTTTTT.

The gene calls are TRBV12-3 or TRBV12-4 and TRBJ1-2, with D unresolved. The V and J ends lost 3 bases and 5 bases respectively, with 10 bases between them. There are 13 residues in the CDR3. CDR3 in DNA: TGTGCCAGCAGTTTGGGAGGCGTTTATGGCTACACCTTC. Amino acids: CASSLGGVYGYTF.